This T cell receptor beta chain comes out of a study of cytomegalovirus exposure and HLA in healthy donors (dated by TCRdb to about 2017). For the wider study: An earlier analysis of some 600 of the donors reported 276 Gb of sequence data and around 110 million unique TCR beta sequences obtained from some 200 million T cells. Roughly 290 gigabases of sequencing data and around 90 million unique TCR sequences made up an early release that covered under 750 HLA-typed donors. Of the approximately 400 genotyped donors, approximately 80% were placed in the genetic ancestry cluster associated with self-reported Caucasian donors. The study aimed to test whether signatures of past pathogen exposure could be identified by cataloging public T cell receptors. The study profiled the T cell repertoires of under 700 subjects by immunosequencing and related them to cytomegalovirus serostatus. Along with the approximately 700-subject first cohort, a separate validation cohort of some 130 different subjects was used. High-throughput TCR immunosequencing, statistical association of individual TCRs with disease status, and machine learning were combined to predict cytomegalovirus infection status. In a later analysis, previously published TCR beta repertoires from 666 donors were re-analyzed and high-resolution HLA genotyping was added so that TCR occurrence patterns could be studied. Rather than using new phenotypic data, the later analysis identified candidate immune exposures from TCR beta sequences and from how often those sequences occurred across donors. In an earlier analysis of 587 of the donors, high-throughput TCR beta sequencing was used to judge whether each TCR beta V gene segment behaved as functional or pseudogenic. Donor age, sex, ethnicity and CMV serostatus were compiled together with the repertoire data. Genome-wide SNP genotypes for about three fifths of the 666 donors were used in a later genetic analysis, which treated that subset as a discovery cohort. Every repertoire in the discovery cohort had been generated on one and the same sequencing platform. HLA typing covered class I and class II loci at four-digit resolution. Typing coverage differed by locus: A, B, C, DRB1 and DQB1 were typed in about 620-630 donors, DQA1 in roughly 500, DPA1 in nearly 610, and DPB1 in roughly 470. Several DR-DQ haplotypes were handled as single units for association and clustering, since linkage in the cohort was strong. Across 300 to 400 genotyped donors of the cohort, an average of approximately 200,000 unique TCR beta nucleotide sequences per donor were sequenced, and roughly a sixth of those sequences were non-productive.

The full study reports these points: Correlated functional status among segregating V segments might be attributable to linkage disequilibrium, but an unknown experimental factor could not be ruled out. In an earlier analysis of fewer than 700 of the donors, most TCR beta V segments appeared in productive rearrangements about 87% or about 30% of the time, broadly matching IMGT annotations. Only TCR beta chains were sequenced in this cohort, and the absence of alpha or paired-chain data limited detectable features. Sequencing depth was assumed to be roughly uniform across donors in the presence/absence analyses, though that assumption may not hold. Across donors, most TCR sequences were observed very rarely, whereas some public TCRs were present in many individuals. In a later analysis, several top co-occurrence clusters were reported to appear linked to parvovirus B19, influenza, CMV and Epstein-Barr virus. The 87-base-pair reads could not distinguish some IMGT-functional V segments, including TRBV6-2 and TRBV6-3, so those segments were excluded. A later analysis found that HLA-associated TCR beta chains were more clonally expanded and had lower generation probabilities than equally common non-associated chains. A later analysis found that TCR association rates varied across HLA loci, with DRB1 alleles showing the most associated TCRs and HLA-C alleles the fewest. In a later analysis, most CMV-associated TCR beta chains were found to appear HLA-restricted, with HLA associations seemingly driven largely by CMV exposure. The authors suggested that the approach could potentially be generalized to other disease states and immunological phenotypes. The study gave a list of 150 to 200 TCR beta chains associated with cytomegalovirus. Cytomegalovirus status was reported to be diagnosed by the classifier with high specificity and sensitivity in both the original and validation cohorts. At a false discovery rate of 0.05, a later analysis linked 15,000 to 20,000 TCR beta sequences to specific HLA alleles. Because counts were too low, some 16 rarely observed V segments, including chromosome 9 orphons, were excluded from the earlier analysis of 587 of the donors. A later genetic analysis reported fewer N-insertions in productive TCRs among donors in an Asian-associated ancestry cluster than the roughly 690-donor mean. In a later genetic analysis, a missense DCLRE1C variant was associated with V-gene and J-gene trimming of TCR beta chains, and the association was replicated in an independent cohort. Because HLA typing was unavailable for some donors at each locus, only the typed subset was used in association tests. Strong co-occurrence of HLA alleles, especially DR and DQ, made assigning TCR associations to individual alleles difficult. In vitro tests confirmed that a few of the cytomegalovirus-associated TCR beta chains recognize cytomegalovirus antigens. A group of highly shared sequence variants was considered likely to be a technical artifact of the sequencing pipeline. A further reported finding was that TCR beta sequences accurately predicted the HLA-A and HLA-B alleles for most subjects in the first cohort. The only immune exposure information available for the cohort was CMV serostatus.

The sample holds one count of this clone. The specificity of this receptor is unknown. No much larger clonotype is one base removed from it; base qualities were not supplied. V is pared back by 1 base and J by 6 bases, with 13 bases lying between the germline termini. In the germline V gene, CDR1 corresponds to MGHDK and CDR2 to SYGVNS. CDR3 length: 15 amino acids, cysteine to phenylalanine. The only DNA kept is the CDR3, 45 bases in frame from the first base. To prepare the library, the immunoSEQ multiplex PCR assay was applied. For the multiplex PCR, a mixture combining 60 forward primers for TCR Vbeta segments and 13 reverse primers for TCR Jbeta segments was used. The CDR3 region of rearranged TCR beta genes was amplified from genomic DNA by a multiplex PCR assay. The Illumina HiSeq System was used to sequence the amplified TCR beta libraries as 87-base-pair reads. Under the source paper's analysis protocol: Across the roughly 600 repertoires, a later analysis counted 78 million or so unique TCR beta chains, 9 million to 14 million of which were shared by at least two donors. Raw reads were error-corrected and collapsed into unique sequences by a nearest-neighbor algorithm in which closely related sequences were merged to remove PCR and sequencing errors. To assign V, D and J gene segments, CDR3 sequences were aligned to IMGT reference sequences. Each retained sequence needed at least a six-nucleotide match to both a V gene segment and a J gene segment. Rearrangements were called productive when the CDR3 lacked stop codons and stayed in frame with V and J; all others were non-productive. Following IMGT convention, CDR3 was defined as the stretch from the second conserved V-encoded cysteine up to the conserved J-encoded phenylalanine. The earlier analysis of a few hundred of the donors excluded any sequence lacking an unambiguous match to a single V gene segment. In an earlier analysis of 587 of the donors, V segments were called functional above 56.7% productive rearrangements and were called segregating when the between-donor standard deviation exceeded 5%. A statistical classification framework was built for diagnosing cytomegalovirus status from the catalog of TCR beta chain sequences. In a later analysis, TCR nucleotide sequences were compared against IMGT/GENE-DB human TR gene sequences so that V and J genes could be assigned. The TCRdist pipeline was used in a later analysis to assign CDR3 sequences and most-parsimonious VDJ recombination scenarios. In a later analysis, every TCR beta chain was defined by the combination of its CDR3 amino acid sequence and its V-gene family, and reads without a unique V-gene family were dropped. A later analysis removed nearly 600 highly shared, low-generation-probability nucleotide sequences to deal with suspected cross-contamination and a sequencing artifact. In a later analysis, a clonal expansion index for each public chain was calculated from normalized within-repertoire ranks of inferred template counts. In a later analysis, generation probabilities were computed using a VDJ recombination model fitted to out-of-frame rearrangements, and the results were checked against IGoR. Hypergeometric tests were used in a later analysis to score TCR-TCR, TCR-HLA and TCR-CMV co-occurrence, with a repertoire-size bias correction applied to the TCR pairs. A later analysis estimated false discovery rates by permuting HLA or CMV assignments 20 times. A later analysis grouped co-occurring TCRs with DBSCAN, adding TCRdist sequence similarity when clustering within HLA-allele-positive subsets. Repertoires with fewer than 30,000 or more than 120,000 public chains were left out of co-occurrence clustering, as were four to six repertoires with anomalous nucleotide sharing. TCRdb mirrors the immuneACCESS table, restricted to in-frame sequences. Some clones are absent from its copies; in checked studies, under half trace to an unresolved V gene, and the reason for the others is unknown. The V and J calls and clone size come from that table; D and trimming were worked out from the DNA. Within this sample are more than 95,000 clones, with 77% of them counted one time only. In total, the top ten clones hold 10% to 15% of the sample.

The cohort was made up of roughly 670 healthy bone marrow donors. All cohort members were sampled while nominally healthy, although unrecorded immune exposures were likely present. The donor was CMV seropositive and belonged to the group of 250 to 300 seropositive cohort members. A peripheral blood sample was provided by each donor, and peripheral blood mononuclear cells were used for TCR beta sequencing. The Qiagen DNeasy Blood Extraction Kit was used to extract genomic DNA from the blood cell samples. This receptor was identified in a woman in her 40s in good health and CMV-seropositive. Sequenced: PBMCs. This chain is built from TRBV25-1 and TRBJ2-1; the D gene is perhaps TRBD1, on 5 matching bases. The nucleotides read TGTGCCAGCAGTGAATCGACAGTTTTGGGCAATGAGCAGTTCTTC. This yields the protein CASSESTVLGNEQFF.